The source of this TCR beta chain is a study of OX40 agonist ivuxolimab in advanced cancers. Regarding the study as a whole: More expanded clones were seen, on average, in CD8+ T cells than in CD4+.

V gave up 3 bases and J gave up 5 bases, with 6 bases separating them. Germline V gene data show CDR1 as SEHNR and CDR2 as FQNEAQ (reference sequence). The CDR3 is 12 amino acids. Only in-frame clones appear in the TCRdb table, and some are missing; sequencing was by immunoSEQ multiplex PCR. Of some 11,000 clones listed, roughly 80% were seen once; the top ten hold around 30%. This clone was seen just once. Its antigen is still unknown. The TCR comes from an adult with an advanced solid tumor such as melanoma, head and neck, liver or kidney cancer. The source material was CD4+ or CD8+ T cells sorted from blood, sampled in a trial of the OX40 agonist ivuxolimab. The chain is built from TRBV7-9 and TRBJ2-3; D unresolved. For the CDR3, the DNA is TGTGCCAGCAGCTTCATTGGAGATACGCAGTATTTT. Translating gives CASSFIGDTQYF.